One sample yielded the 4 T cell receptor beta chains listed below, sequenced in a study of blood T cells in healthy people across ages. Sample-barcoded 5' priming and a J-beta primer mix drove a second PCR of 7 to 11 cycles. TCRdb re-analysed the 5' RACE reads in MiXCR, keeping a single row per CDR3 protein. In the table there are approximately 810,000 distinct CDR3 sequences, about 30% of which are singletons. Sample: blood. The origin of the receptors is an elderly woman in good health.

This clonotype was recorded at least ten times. The CDR3 here is CASSYGHGQETQYF. As DNA, the CDR3 is TGTGCCAGCAGTTACGGACACGGGCAAGAGACCCAGTACTTC. This chain uses TRBV12-3 or TRBV12-4 with TRBJ2-5, with D perhaps matching TRBD1 (5 bases). Trimming removed 4 bases at V and 2 bases at J, with 11 bases between. The CDR3 is 14 residues long.

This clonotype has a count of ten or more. CDR3: CASSLYGLSTDTQYF. DNA for the CDR3: TGCGCCAGCAGCTTATATGGACTAAGCACAGATACGCAGTATTTT. This chain uses TRBV5-1 with TRBJ2-3; possible D gene TRBD2, 6 bases. Germline assignment: CDR1 SGHRS and CDR2 YFSETQ. Trimming removed 2 bases at V and 0 bases at J, with 10 bases between. This CDR3 comprises 15 residues.

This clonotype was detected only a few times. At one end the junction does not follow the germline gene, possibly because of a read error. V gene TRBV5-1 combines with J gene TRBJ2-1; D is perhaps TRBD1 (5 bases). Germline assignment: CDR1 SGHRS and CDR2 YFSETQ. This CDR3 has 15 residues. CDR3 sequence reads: CASSLQVSSYNERFF. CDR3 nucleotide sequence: TGCGCCAGCAGCCTACAGGTTAGCTCCTACAATGAGCGGTTCTTC. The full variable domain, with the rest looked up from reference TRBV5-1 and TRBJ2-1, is KAGVTQTPRYLIKTRGQQVTLSCSPISGHRSVSWYQQTPGQGLQFLFEYFSETQRNKGNFPGRFSGRQFSNSRSEMNVSTLELGDSALYLCASSLQVSSYNERFFGPGTRLTVL.

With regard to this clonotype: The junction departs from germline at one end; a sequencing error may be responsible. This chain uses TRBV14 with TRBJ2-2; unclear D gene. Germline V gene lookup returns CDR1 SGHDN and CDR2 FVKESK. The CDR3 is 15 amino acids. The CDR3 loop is CAGSVSYSNTGELFF. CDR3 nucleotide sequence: TGTGCCGGCAGCGTAAGCTATTCGAACACCGGGGAGCTGTTTTTT. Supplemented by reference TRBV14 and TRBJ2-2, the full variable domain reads EAGVTQFPSHSVIEKGQTVTLRCDPISGHDNLYWYRRVMGKEIKFLLHFVKESKQDESGMPNNRFLAERTGGTYSTLKVQPAELEDSGVYFCAGSVSYSNTGELFFGEGSRLTVL.